This passage covers 18 T cell receptor beta chains from one sample sequenced in a study of CD8+CD57+ T cells in acquired aplastic anemia. Genomic DNA provided the template from which TCR beta VDJ and CDR3 profiles were obtained. A single record per CDR3 protein comes from TCRdb applying MiXCR to the reads. The sample consists of approximately 130,000 distinct CDR3 sequences, under 65% of them appearing once. Only patients with CD8+CD57+ cell expansion on flow cytometry were chosen for sequencing. What was sequenced was sorted CD4+, CD8+, or CD8+CD57+ T cells (not recorded which) from PBMCs. These receptors were taken from a human donor with aplastic anemia.

This clonotype was seen a few times. The chain has TRBV24-1 and TRBJ1-1; 8 bases line up with TRBD1. Germline trimming cut 9 bases from V and 7 bases from J; bases unmatched to any gene: 15. The CDR3 is 15 amino acids. Germline V gives CDR1 KGHDR, CDR2 SFDVKD. The CDR3 here is CATRGTGDQKDEAFF. The CDR3 nucleotides are TGTGCCACCCGGGGGACAGGCGACCAGAAAGATGAAGCTTTCTTT.

The V gene is TRBV7-6, the J gene TRBJ2-1; D unresolved. Germline CDR1 SGHVS, CDR2 FNYEAQ. V lost 1 base to trimming and J lost 3 bases, with 7 bases between them. This CDR3 has 14 amino acids. CDR3 DNA: TGTGCCAGCAGCTTAGATCCCAGCTACAATGAGCAGTTCTTC. This encodes CASSLDPSYNEQFF. The entire variable domain, with the rest obtained from reference TRBV7-6 and TRBJ2-1, is as follows: GAGVSQSPRYKVTKRGQDVALRCDPISGHVSLYWYRQALGQGPEFLTYFNYEAQQDKSGLPNDRFSAERPEGSISTLTIQRTEQRDSAMYRCASSLDPSYNEQFFGPGTRLTVL.

DNA for the CDR3: TGCAGTGCTAGGGACGGCCTCACCCTCCACTTT. Amino acids: CSARDGLTLHF. The rearrangement links TRBV20-1 to TRBJ1-6; no definite D call. V lost 3 bases and J 14 bases, leaving 11 bases between the germline ends. Germline assignment: CDR1 DFQATT and CDR2 SNEGSKA (reference sequence). CDR3 length: 11 residues.

DNA of the CDR3: TGTGCCAGCAGCCTGAGACAGGGGCTTAATGAAAAACTGTTTTTT. Encoded protein: CASSLRQGLNEKLFF. The rearrangement joins TRBV3-1 to TRBJ1-4; TRBD1 matches 8 bases. This CDR3 is built from 15 residues. V was pared by 4 bases and J by 4 bases, with 5 bases of the junction left unmatched. CDR1 and CDR2 (germline): LGHDT, YNNKEL (reference sequence). Combining the CDR3 with reference TRBV3-1 and TRBJ1-4 gives the whole variable domain DTAVSQTPKYLVTQMGNDKSIKCEQNLGHDTMYWYKQDSKKFLKIMFSYNNKELIINETVPNRFSPKSPDKAHLNLHINSLELGDSAVYFCASSLRQGLNEKLFFGSGTQLSVL.

Only a few counts were recorded for this clonotype. The chain uses TRBV24-1 and TRBJ1-2; D is unclear. The germline CDR1 and CDR2 sequences are KGHDR and SFDVKD. This CDR3 comprises 14 residues. V lost 3 bases, J lost 2 bases, and 9 bases lay in between. Here the CDR3 reads CATSDVGLNYGYTF. Written as DNA, the CDR3 is TGTGCCACCAGTGATGTCGGATTGAACTATGGCTACACCTTC.

This clonotype has only a few counts. The chain has TRBV24-1 and TRBJ2-7, with 9 bases lining up with TRBD1. Per the germline V gene, CDR1 is KGHDR and CDR2 is SFDVKD. The CDR3 spans 15 residues. Unmatched junction bases numbered 7, after V lost 5 bases and J lost 3 bases. The CDR3 protein is CATSAEDRGIYEQYF. CDR3 nucleotides: TGTGCCACCAGTGCTGAGGACAGGGGAATCTACGAGCAGTACTTC.

The chain couples TRBV10-3 to TRBJ2-1, with D possibly matching TRBD2 (5 bases). This CDR3 is 15 amino acids long. Trimming took 3 bases from V and 0 from J, leaving 9 bases between them. Germline CDR1 reads ENHRY; CDR2 reads SYGVKD. DNA of the CDR3: TGTGCCATCAGTGATAGCGTCAGCTCCTACAATGAGCAGTTCTTC. It is translated as CAISDSVSSYNEQFF.

This clonotype was detected a few times. The V and J genes are TRBV5-1 and TRBJ2-3; TRBD1 matches 8 bases. The CDR3 is 14 residues long. The germline gives CDR1 SGHRS, CDR2 YFSETQ. With 1 base clipped from V and 4 bases from J, the junction kept 2 bases outside the gene matches. Written as DNA, the CDR3 is TGCGCCAGCAGCTTGCCGACAGGGGCAGATACGCAGTATTTT. Its translation: CASSLPTGADTQYF.

This clonotype occurred a few times. A much more abundant neighbour one base away suggests this may be a read error. The chain couples TRBV9 to TRBJ1-2; D is unresolved. V lost 2 bases and J lost 2, with 13 bases in between. The CDR3 sequence is 15 residues long. CDR1 and CDR2 from the germline V gene are SGDLS and YYNGEE. The CDR3 protein is CASSVSSIANYGYTF. The CDR3 DNA follows: TGTGCCAGCAGCGTCTCTTCGATAGCGAACTATGGCTACACCTTC.

This chain links TRBV6-5 with TRBJ2-7; D unresolved. This CDR3 spans 15 amino acids. The ends were cut back, 4 bases at V and 2 bases at J, with 15 bases in the middle. Germline values: CDR1 MNHEY, CDR2 SVGAGI. The CDR3 region is CASSLRWNSPYEQYF. Written as DNA, the CDR3 is TGTGCCAGCAGTTTGAGGTGGAACAGCCCCTACGAGCAGTACTTC.

This clonotype was detected ten times or more. The J gene is TRBJ2-3, the V gene TRBV24-1; no firm D call. The length of the CDR3 is 13 residues. Trimming removed 5 bases from V and 0 bases from J, with 5 bases in between. CDR1 and CDR2 from the germline V gene are KGHDR and SFDVKD. The DNA for the CDR3 is TGTGCCACCAGTGGAGCTAGCACAGATACGCAGTATTTT. It is translated as CATSGASTDTQYF.

The chain carries TRBV29-1 and TRBJ1-2, with 11 bases identical to TRBD1. Looked up from germline, CDR1 is SQVTM and CDR2 is ANQGSEA. The CDR3 totals 14 residues. The ends lost 4 bases at V and 8 bases at J; junction bases unmatched: 9. CDR3 sequence reads: CSVGGTGGSRGYTF. The CDR3 nucleotides are TGCAGCGTTGGGGGGACAGGGGGATCGCGGGGCTACACCTTC.

This rearrangement joins TRBV20-1 to TRBJ1-5; TRBD1 matches 8 bases. Germline loops: CDR1 DFQATT, CDR2 SNEGSKA (reference sequence). The CDR3 runs 13 residues. The V and J ends lost 6 bases and 7 bases, in that order; junction bases with no gene match: 8. As DNA, the CDR3 is TGCAGTGCCATGGACAGGGATAAGCAGCCCCAGCATTTT. Encoded protein: CSAMDRDKQPQHF.

This clonotype came up once. The rearrangement uses TRBV6-1 and TRBJ2-7; the match to TRBD1 covers 9 bases. The CDR3 extends over 16 amino acids. Germline assignment: CDR1 MNHNS and CDR2 SASEGT. The trim removed 4 bases at V and 4 bases at J, leaving 11 bases unmatched. CDR3 DNA sequence: TGTGCCAGCAGTGCCCCCCCCGGGACAGGGAGGTACGAGCAGTACTTC. Its translation is CASSAPPGTGRYEQYF.

The sample holds one count of this clonotype. V usage is TRBV24-1 and J usage is TRBJ2-1; 9 bases are shared with TRBD2. The junction had 4 bases not matched to a gene; V was cut back by 4 bases and J by 4 bases. The CDR3 consists of 15 residues. CDR1 is KGHDR, CDR2 SFDVKD, per germline. CDR3 sequence (DNA): TGTGCCACCAGTGAAGACGGACTAGCGTACAATGAGCAGTTCTTC. Amino acids: CATSEDGLAYNEQFF.

This clonotype came up many times. The chain uses TRBV3-1 and TRBJ2-3; D is unresolved. V was clipped by 3 bases and J by 0 bases, with 7 bases between them. This CDR3 has 14 amino acids. Per germline, CDR1 LGHDT and CDR2 YNNKEL (reference sequence). CDR3 DNA: TGTGCCAGCAGCCACAGGTCTAGCACAGATACGCAGTATTTT. Residues: CASSHRSSTDTQYF.

A remark on this clonotype: An end of the junction differs from the germline gene, which may be a read error. The chain is built from TRBV5-1 and TRBJ2-1, with TRBD2 matching over 8 bases. Germline V gene sequence: CDR1 SGHRS, CDR2 YFSETQ. The CDR3 has 15 amino acids. CDR3: CASSLVLAGYKEQFF. In nucleotides, the CDR3 is TGCGCCAGCAGCTTGGTATTAGCGGGGTACAAAGAGCAGTTCTTC.

The chain combines TRBV7-9 with TRBJ1-6; D is unclear. V was clipped by 5 bases and J by 9 bases, with 14 bases between them. Germline values: CDR1 SEHNR, CDR2 FQNEAQ (reference sequence). The CDR3 is made up of 14 amino acids. The DNA for the CDR3 is TGTGCCAGCAGCGGCGACGGTCGCGTTTCACCCCTCCACTTT. Protein: CASSGDGRVSPLHF.